This T cell receptor (beta chain) was captured in a study of blood T cell repertoires in COVID-19. Only in-frame clones appear in the TCRdb table, and some are missing; sequencing was by immunoSEQ multiplex PCR. The sample lists 200,000 to 250,000 clones, approximately 87% occurring once. A note on this clone: In the same sample, other DNA sequences code for this CDR3.

The TCR was taken from a man in his 60s with acute or convalescent COVID-19. The sample consisted of peripheral blood.

The CDR3 reads CASSSLNQPQHF. The CDR3 coding sequence is TGTGCCAGCAGTTCACTTAATCAGCCCCAGCATTTT. V usage is TRBV27 and J usage is TRBJ1-5; D gene uncertain. The V gene's germline CDR1 is MNHEY and CDR2 SMNVEV (reference sequence). The CDR3 covers 12 residues. V shed 4 bases and J shed 4 bases, with 5 bases lying between them.